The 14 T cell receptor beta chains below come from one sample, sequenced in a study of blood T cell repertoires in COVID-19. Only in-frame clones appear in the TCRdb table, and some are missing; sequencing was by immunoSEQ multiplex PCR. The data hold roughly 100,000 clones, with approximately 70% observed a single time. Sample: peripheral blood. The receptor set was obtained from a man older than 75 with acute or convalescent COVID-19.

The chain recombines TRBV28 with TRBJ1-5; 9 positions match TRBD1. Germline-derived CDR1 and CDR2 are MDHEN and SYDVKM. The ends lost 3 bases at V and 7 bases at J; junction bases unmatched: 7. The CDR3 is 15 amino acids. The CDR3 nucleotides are TGTGCCAGCAGTTTCGGGGGACAGGGCGAGCAGCCCCAGCATTTT. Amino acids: CASSFGGQGEQPQHF.

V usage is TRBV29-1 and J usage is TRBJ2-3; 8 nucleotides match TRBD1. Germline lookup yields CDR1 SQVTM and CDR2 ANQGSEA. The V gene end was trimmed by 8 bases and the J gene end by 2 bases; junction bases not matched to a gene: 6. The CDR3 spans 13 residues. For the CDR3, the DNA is TGCAGCTTTCAGGGGGCTTCCACAGATACGCAGTATTTT. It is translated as CSFQGASTDTQYF.

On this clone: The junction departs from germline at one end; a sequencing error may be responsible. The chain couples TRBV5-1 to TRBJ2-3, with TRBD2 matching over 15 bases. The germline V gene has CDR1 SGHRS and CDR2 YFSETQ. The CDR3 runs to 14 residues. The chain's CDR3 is CASSSGTSGRFRFF. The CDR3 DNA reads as TGCGCCAGCAGCTCCGGGACTAGCGGGAGGTTCCGGTTTTTT.

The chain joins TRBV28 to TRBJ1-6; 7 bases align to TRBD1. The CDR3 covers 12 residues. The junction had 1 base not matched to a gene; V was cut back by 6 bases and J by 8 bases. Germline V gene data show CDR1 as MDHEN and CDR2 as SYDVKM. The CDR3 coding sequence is TGTGCCAGCAGACAGGGGTATTCACCCCTCCACTTT. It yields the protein CASRQGYSPLHF.

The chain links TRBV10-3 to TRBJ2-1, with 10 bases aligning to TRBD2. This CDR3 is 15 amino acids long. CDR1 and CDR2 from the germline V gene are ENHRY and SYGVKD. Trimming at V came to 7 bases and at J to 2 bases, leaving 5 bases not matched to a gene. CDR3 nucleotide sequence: TGTGCCATCACCCCAGCGGGAGGGCCCTACAATGAGCAGTTCTTC. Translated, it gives CAITPAGGPYNEQFF.

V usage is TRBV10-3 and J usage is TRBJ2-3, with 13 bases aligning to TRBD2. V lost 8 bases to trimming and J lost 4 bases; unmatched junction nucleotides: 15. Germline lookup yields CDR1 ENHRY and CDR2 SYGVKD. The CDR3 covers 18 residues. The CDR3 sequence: CAIGAPPGTSGIADTQYF. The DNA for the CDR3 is TGTGCCATCGGAGCTCCTCCCGGGACTAGCGGGATCGCAGATACGCAGTATTTT.

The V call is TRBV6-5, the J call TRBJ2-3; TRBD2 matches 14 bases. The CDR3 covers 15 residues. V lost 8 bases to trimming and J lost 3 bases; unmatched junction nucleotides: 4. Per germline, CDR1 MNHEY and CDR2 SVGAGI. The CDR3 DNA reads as TGTGCCAGCGCGCGACTAGCGGGAGGGACAGATACGCAGTATTTT. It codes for CASARLAGGTDTQYF.

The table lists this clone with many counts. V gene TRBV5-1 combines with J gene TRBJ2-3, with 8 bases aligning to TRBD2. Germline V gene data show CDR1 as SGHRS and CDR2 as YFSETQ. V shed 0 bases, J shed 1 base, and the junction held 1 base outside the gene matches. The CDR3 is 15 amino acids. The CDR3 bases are TGCGCCAGCAGCTTGGGGCGGGAGGGCACAGATACGCAGTATTTT. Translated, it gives CASSLGREGTDTQYF.

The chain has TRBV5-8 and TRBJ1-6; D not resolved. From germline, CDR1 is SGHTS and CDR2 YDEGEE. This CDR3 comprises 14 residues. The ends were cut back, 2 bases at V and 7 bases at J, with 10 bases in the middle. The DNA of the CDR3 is TGTGCCAGCAGCTTCGGACTGAGGAATTCACCCCTCCACTTT. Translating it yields CASSFGLRNSPLHF.

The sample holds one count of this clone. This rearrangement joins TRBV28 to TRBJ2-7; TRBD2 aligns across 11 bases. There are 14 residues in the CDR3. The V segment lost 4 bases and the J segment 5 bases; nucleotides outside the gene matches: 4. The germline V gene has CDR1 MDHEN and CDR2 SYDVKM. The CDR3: CASSSTSGRHEQYF. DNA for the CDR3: TGTGCCAGCAGTTCAACTAGCGGGAGACACGAGCAGTACTTC.

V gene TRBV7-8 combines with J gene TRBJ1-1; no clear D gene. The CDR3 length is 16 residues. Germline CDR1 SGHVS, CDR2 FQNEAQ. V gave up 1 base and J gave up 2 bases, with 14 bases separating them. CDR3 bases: TGTGCCAGCAGCTTAGGTTACTCAGCGTATAACACTGAAGCTTTCTTT. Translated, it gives CASSLGYSAYNTEAFF.

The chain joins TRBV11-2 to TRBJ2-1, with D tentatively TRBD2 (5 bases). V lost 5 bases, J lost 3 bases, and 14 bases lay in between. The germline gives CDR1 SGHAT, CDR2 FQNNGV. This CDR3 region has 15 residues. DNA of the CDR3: TGTGCCAGCAGCCCCGACCTAGGAGGCTACAATGAGCAGTTCTTC. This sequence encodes CASSPDLGGYNEQFF.

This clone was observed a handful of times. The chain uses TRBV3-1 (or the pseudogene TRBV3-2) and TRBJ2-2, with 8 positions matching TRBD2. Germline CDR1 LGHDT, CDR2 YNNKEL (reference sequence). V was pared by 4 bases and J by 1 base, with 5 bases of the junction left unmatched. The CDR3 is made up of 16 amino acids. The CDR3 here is CASSPPSGLNTGELFF. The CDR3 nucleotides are TGTGCCAGCAGCCCCCCTAGCGGGTTGAACACCGGGGAGCTGTTTTTT.

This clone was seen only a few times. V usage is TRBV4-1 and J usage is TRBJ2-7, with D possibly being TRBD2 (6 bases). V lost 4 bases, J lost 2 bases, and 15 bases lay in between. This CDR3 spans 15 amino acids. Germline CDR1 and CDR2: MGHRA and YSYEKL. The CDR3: CASSLDEGGPYEQYF. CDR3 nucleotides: TGCGCCAGCAGCCTAGATGAGGGAGGACCCTACGAGCAGTACTTC.